This T cell receptor (beta chain) was obtained from a study of blood T cell repertoires in COVID-19. Original data processing: Estimation of nucleated cell counts relied on the amplification of reference gene primers. Method: immunoSEQ multiplex PCR; TCRdb's copy keeps in-frame clones and lacks some. V and J calls and clone size follow that table, whereas D and trimming were derived from the DNA. Of some 30,000 clones listed, roughly 85% are singletons. Germline loops: CDR1 SGHNT, CDR2 YENEEA. V shed 5 bases and J 4 bases; nucleotides not matched to a gene: 17. The CDR3 runs 19 residues. The sample comprised peripheral blood. The receptor was isolated from a man aged 60-69 years with active COVID-19. The chain employs TRBV11-3 and TRBJ2-5; TRBD2 matches 12 bases. The CDR3 DNA sequence: TGTGCCAGCAGCCCCGGACTAGCGGGACGCTACCTCGTGGGAGAGACCCAGTACTTC. Its protein is CASSPGLAGRYLVGETQYF.